This entry describes one TCR beta chain. Its specificity is unknown. Treg sorting used a CD4+CD25+CD127-/low gate. Study-wide points: In terms of TCR gene usage, tumor memory CD4+ T cells clustered together with blood and lymph node memory CD4+ cells, as well as with lymph node naive CD4+ cells.

Trimming shortened V by 6 bases and J by 2 bases, and 16 bases separated the two germline ends. This CDR3 has 15 amino acids. Constant-region reverse primers amplified full-length variable regions, followed by semi-nested Nested Universal Primer A PCR. TCRdb recomputed calls from the 5' RACE reads with MiXCR, one row per CDR3 protein. The sample holds over 45,000 distinct CDR3 sequences, approximately 27% seen once. The origin of this receptor is a female donor with breast cancer. Sequenced sample: tumor-infiltrating Tregs sorted from the breast tumor. V gene TRBV12-3 or TRBV12-4 combines with J gene TRBJ2-5; TRBD2 is a possible D gene (5 bases). As DNA, the CDR3 is TGTGCCAGCAGCTCCAGGACTCCTGGGCAAGAGACCCAGTACTTC. It specifies CASSSRTPGQETQYF.